This is a list of T cell receptor beta chains from one sample in a study of blood T cells in healthy people across ages. Each CDR3 protein gets one entry after TCRdb re-called the 5' RACE reads with MiXCR. The sample lists 450,000 to 700,000 distinct CDR3 sequences; about 25% were seen once. The sequencing input was blood. The receptors derive from a woman between 65 and 79 years old in good health. The CDR3 runs from the conserved cysteine through the conserved F or W. The D gene is left open where the match is weak. Some rows have no size entry. The others give once, few or many, or a class for an expanded clone.

>TRBV27|few|TRBJ1-4|TRBD1
TGTGCCAGCAGTCCTAACCGACAGGGTGTAAATGAAAAACTGTTTTTT
CASSPNRQGVNEKLFF
>TRBV7-2|NA|TRBJ2-5|NA
TGTGCCAGCAGCTGGGGGACTGGCTCGGAGACCCAGTACTTC
CASSWGTGSETQYF
>TRBV12-2|NA|TRBJ2-1|NA
TGTGCAAGTCGCCCCCTCGGGACTAGCGGGGCCTACAATGAGCAGTTCTTC
CASRPLGTSGAYNEQFF
>TRBV10-3|NA|TRBJ1-1|NA
TGTGCCATCAGTGAGCTCTTCGGGACGGGGAACACTGAAGCTTTCTTT
CAISELFGTGNTEAFF
>TRBV5-1|few|TRBJ2-7|NA
TGCGCCAGCAGCTTGGAGACAGGTACCTACGAGCAGTACTTC
CASSLETGTYEQYF
>TRBV12-3/TRBV12-4|few|TRBJ1-1|NA
TGTGCCAGCAGGCTGTTACAGGGGAACACTGAAGCTTTCTTT
CASRLLQGNTEAFF
>TRBV12-3/TRBV12-4|NA|TRBJ1-5|NA
TGTGCCAGCACCGATGGGGGGGGCAATCAGCCCCAGCATTTT
CASTDGGGNQPQHF
>TRBV5-1|NA|TRBJ2-7|NA
TGCGCCAGCAGCTTGCTACCGGGAGCCTACGAGCAGTACTTC
CASSLLPGAYEQYF
>TRBV6-5|few|TRBJ1-6|TRBD1
TGTGCCAGCAATACAGGGGGCATCAATTCACCCCTCCACTTT
CASNTGGINSPLHF
>TRBV27|NA|TRBJ2-7|NA
TGTGCCAGCAGGAGGGGCCTACAGGGAGTGTTCGTCTACGAGCAGTACTTC
CASRRGLQGVFVYEQYF
>TRBV5-1|few|TRBJ1-1|TRBD1
TGCGCCAGCGCCCCCACAGGGGGAGGGAACACTGAAGCTTTCTTT
CASAPTGGGNTEAFF
>TRBV15|many|TRBJ2-3|NA
TGTGCCACCAGCAGAATGAAGTCTAGCACAGATACGCAGTATTTT
CATSRMKSSTDTQYF
>TRBV20-1|many|TRBJ2-7|NA
TGCAGTGCTAGACCAAACCTGGGGGGCTACGAGCAGTACTTC
CSARPNLGGYEQYF
>TRBV3-1|NA|TRBJ1-1|NA
TGTGCCAGCAGCCAATTTGGGGACGCCACTGAAGCTTTCTTT
CASSQFGDATEAFF
>TRBV7-8|NA|TRBJ2-5|TRBD2
TGTGCCAGCAGCTTATCGACTAGCGAGGAGACCCAGTACTTC
CASSLSTSEETQYF
>TRBV27|few|TRBJ2-5|TRBD2
TGTGCCAGCAGTCAAAGACTAGCGGGGGCCCAAGAGACCCAGTACTTC
CASSQRLAGAQETQYF
>TRBV19|NA|TRBJ1-5|NA
TGTGCCAGTAAGGGGATTCTTAGCAATCAGCCCCAGCATTTT
CASKGILSNQPQHF
>TRBV6-1|NA|TRBJ1-2|NA
TGTGCCAGCAGTGAAGCGGGAGGGGGGCTAATCTATGGCTACACCTTC
CASSEAGGGLIYGYTF
>TRBV12-3/TRBV12-4|NA|TRBJ2-7|NA
TGTGCCAGCAGTCGGACAGTATACGAGCAGTACTTC
CASSRTVYEQYF
>TRBV7-2|NA|TRBJ2-5|NA
TGTGCCAGCAGCTTAGTCGGGGGAGGGGGAGAGACCCAGTACTTC
CASSLVGGGGETQYF
>TRBV7-9|few|TRBJ1-6|NA
TGTGCCAGCAGCTTCGGGGGCCCGAATAATTCACCCCTCCACTTT
CASSFGGPNNSPLHF
>TRBV7-2|few|TRBJ2-1|NA
TGTGCCAGCAGCCTCAACCTAGCTGGCAATGAGCAGTTCTTC
CASSLNLAGNEQFF
>TRBV6-1|NA|TRBJ1-2|NA
TGTGCCAGCAGTGAAGCGGGGAGTCGGGCTTTC
CASSEAGSRAF
>TRBV27|NA|TRBJ2-7|TRBD1
TGTGCCAGCAGTTCCCGCTGGGGACAGGGTCCCTACGAGCAGTACTTC
CASSSRWGQGPYEQYF
>TRBV29-1|NA|TRBJ2-5|NA
TGCAGCGTTGCTCGGCAGGGAAAAGAGACCCAGTACTTC
CSVARQGKETQYF
>TRBV20-1|NA|TRBJ2-5|TRBD1
TGCAGTGCTAGAGAACAGGGGGAGACCCAGTACTTC
CSAREQGETQYF
>TRBV25-1|few|TRBJ2-1|TRBD2
TGTGCCAGTCCCGAGGGGGGGACTAGAGTAAACAATGAGCAGTTCTTC
CASPEGGTRVNNEQFF
>TRBV15|few|TRBJ2-5|NA
TGTGCCACCAGCAGAGACCTCCTAGAAGAGACCCAGTACTTC
CATSRDLLEETQYF
>TRBV20-1|few|TRBJ2-3|TRBD2
TGCAGTGCTTCCACGCTAGCGGGGGGTCGAGATACGCAGTATTTT
CSASTLAGGRDTQYF
>TRBV7-3|few|TRBJ2-3|NA
TGTGCCAGCAGCTCAGGGACTGTGGAGGATACGCAGTATTTT
CASSSGTVEDTQYF
>TRBV3-1|NA|TRBJ1-4|NA
TGTGCCAGCAGCCAAGATAGTTTCGGAGTGGGGGAAAAACTGTTTTTT
CASSQDSFGVGEKLFF
>TRBV29-1|NA|TRBJ2-5|NA
TGCAGCGGGACACGGACTAACCAAGAGACCCAGTACTTC
CSGTRTNQETQYF
>TRBV20-1|few|TRBJ1-5|NA
TGCAGTGCTGCCAGGACATTCAATCAGCCCCAGCATTTT
CSAARTFNQPQHF
>TRBV5-1|NA|TRBJ2-2|TRBD1
TGCGCCAGCAGCCTATCGGGACAGGGGAGGACCGGGGAGCTGTTTTTT
CASSLSGQGRTGELFF
>TRBV7-2|NA|TRBJ2-5|NA
TGTGCCAGCAGCTCCGGTCGGGCTAAAGAGACCCAGTACTTC
CASSSGRAKETQYF
>TRBV7-8|NA|TRBJ1-1|NA
TGTGCCAGCAGCCTGAGAGCGATGACTATGAACACTGAAGCTTTCTTT
CASSLRAMTMNTEAFF
>TRBV20-1|NA|TRBJ1-2|NA
TGCAGTGCTAGAGATGGGATAGAAGCTGGCTACACCTTC
CSARDGIEAGYTF
>TRBV7-2|few|TRBJ1-2|NA
TGTGCCAGCAGTCAGGGCCCCTATGGCTACACCTTC
CASSQGPYGYTF
>TRBV20-1|few|TRBJ1-1|NA
TGCAGTGCCGAAAGGTCAGAGAACACTGAAGCTTTCTTT
CSAERSENTEAFF
>TRBV29-1|NA|TRBJ2-3|NA
TGCAGCGTTCTGACACCCTGGGATACGCAGTATTTT
CSVLTPWDTQYF
>TRBV29-1|many|TRBJ2-5|TRBD1
TGCAGCGTGGACAGGAGAGCTCAAGAGACCCAGTACTTC
CSVDRRAQETQYF
>TRBV4-3|NA|TRBJ2-7|NA
TGCGCCAGCAGCCAAGAGCCCCTCGAAGACGACGAGCAGTACTTC
CASSQEPLEDDEQYF
>TRBV5-1|many|TRBJ2-2|NA
TGCGCCAGCAGCTCGGGGCAGCCTAACACCGGGGAGCTGTTTTTT
CASSSGQPNTGELFF
>TRBV6-1|NA|TRBJ1-3|TRBD1
TGTGCCAGCACGAATGGTCCGGGACAGGGGGCGAACACCATATATTTT
CASTNGPGQGANTIYF
>TRBV5-1|NA|TRBJ2-7|NA
TGCGCCAGCAACGATCCTGGCCACTACGAGCAGTACTTC
CASNDPGHYEQYF
>TRBV5-1|NA|TRBJ2-5|TRBD2
TGCGCCAGCAGCTCCTCAACTAGCGTGGAGACCCAGTACTTC
CASSSSTSVETQYF
>TRBV5-1|few|TRBJ1-1|NA
TGCGCCAGCAGGTCCCAGCAGAACACTGAAGCTTTCTTT
CASRSQQNTEAFF
>TRBV20-1|few|TRBJ2-1|TRBD2
TGCAGTGCTAGAGATCAGCGGGGGGATTCGGGGACCTACAATGAGCAGTTCTTC
CSARDQRGDSGTYNEQFF
>TRBV12-3/TRBV12-4|many|TRBJ1-5|TRBD1
TGTGCCAGCAGTTTTCAGGGGGCAAGACAGCCCCAGCATTTT
CASSFQGARQPQHF
>TRBV4-1|NA|TRBJ2-7|NA
TGCGCCAGTGCCGGGCCGTACGGGCTCGAGCAGTACTTC
CASAGPYGLEQYF
>TRBV9|few|TRBJ1-5|NA
TGTGCCAGCAGCGTAGGAGGGTATGATCAGCCCCAGCATTTT
CASSVGGYDQPQHF
>TRBV20-1|NA|TRBJ1-5|TRBD1
TGCAGTGCTAGGGGGGTCGGGGACAGGGGGATTTATAGCAATCAGCCCCAGCATTTT
CSARGVGDRGIYSNQPQHF
>TRBV14|few|TRBJ2-5|NA
TGTGCCAGCAGCCAAGTCGCCTGGGGGGAGACCCAGTACTTC
CASSQVAWGETQYF
>TRBV15|NA|TRBJ1-2|NA
TGTGCCACCAGCAGAGATGTGGCAGCTAACTATGGCTACACCTTC
CATSRDVAANYGYTF
>TRBV2|NA|TRBJ2-7|NA
TGTGCCAGCAGTGAGGACCTCACCTACGAGCAGTACTTC
CASSEDLTYEQYF